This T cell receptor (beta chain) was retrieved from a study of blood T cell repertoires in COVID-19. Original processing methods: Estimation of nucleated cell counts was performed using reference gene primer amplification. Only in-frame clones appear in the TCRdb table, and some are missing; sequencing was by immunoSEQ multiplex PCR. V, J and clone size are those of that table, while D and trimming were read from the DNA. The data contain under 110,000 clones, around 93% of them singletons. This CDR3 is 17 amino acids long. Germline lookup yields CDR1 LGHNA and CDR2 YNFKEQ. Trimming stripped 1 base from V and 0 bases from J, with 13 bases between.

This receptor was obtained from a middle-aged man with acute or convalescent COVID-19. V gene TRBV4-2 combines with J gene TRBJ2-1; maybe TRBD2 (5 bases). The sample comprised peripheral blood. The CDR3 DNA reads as TGTGCCAGCAGCCAAGTCTTCCGGGGTTCCTCCTACAATGAGCAGTTCTTC. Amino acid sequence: CASSQVFRGSSYNEQFF.